The 31 T cell receptor beta chains below come from one sample, sequenced in a study of blood T cell repertoires in COVID-19. Measured with immunoSEQ multiplex PCR; TCRdb has only the in-frame clones, and not every one. The top ten hold 15% to 20% of the sample, which has about 94,000 clones, 80% seen once. The sample was peripheral blood. These receptors were taken from a woman of 80 years or more with acute or convalescent COVID-19.

The V call is TRBV19, the J call TRBJ2-2, with 7 bases fitting TRBD1. Germline V gives CDR1 LNHDA, CDR2 SQIVND (reference sequence). There are 14 residues in the CDR3. V lost 6 bases to trimming and J lost 3 bases; unmatched junction nucleotides: 4. The CDR3 is CASRETGYTGELFF. DNA for the CDR3: TGTGCCAGTAGGGAGACAGGGTACACCGGGGAGCTGTTTTTT.

The rearrangement links TRBV19 to TRBJ2-4, with TRBD2 matching 8 bases. Germline assignment: CDR1 LNHDA and CDR2 SQIVND (reference sequence). CDR3 length equals 16 residues. V lost 6 bases, J lost 0 bases, and 7 bases stayed unmatched. The CDR3 loop is CASSPGGGIAKNIQYF. DNA for the CDR3: TGTGCCAGTAGCCCCGGGGGGGGAATAGCCAAAAACATTCAGTACTTC.

This clone has only one observation. The V call is TRBV12-5, the J call TRBJ2-5; D perhaps matches TRBD1 (5 bases). This CDR3 has 15 residues. CDR1 and CDR2 from the germline V gene are LGHNT and FRNRAP. Trimming left V 1 base short and J 1 base short, with 10 bases between. CDR3 amino acids: CASGLGQPLQETQYF. Written as DNA, the CDR3 is TGTGCTAGTGGTTTGGGACAGCCCCTCCAAGAGACCCAGTACTTC.

The V and J genes are TRBV2 and TRBJ2-3; D not certain. The V end was cut by 7 bases, the J end by 0 bases, with 11 bases between. Germline V gene data show CDR1 as SNHLY and CDR2 as FYNNEI. The CDR3 length is 14 residues. The CDR3 here is CASTTPGSTDTQYF. In DNA, the CDR3 is TGTGCCAGCACCACGCCAGGAAGCACAGATACGCAGTATTTT. Using reference TRBV2 and TRBJ2-3 for the parts outside the CDR3, the full variable domain is EPEVTQTPSHQVTQMGQEVILRCVPISNHLYFYWYRQILGQKVEFLVSFYNNEISEKSEIFDDQFSVERPDGSNFTLKIRSTKLEDSAMYFCASTTPGSTDTQYFGPGTRLTVL.

Concerning this clone itself: One end of the junction fails to match germline, which may point to a read error. J is TRBJ2-7 and V is TRBV2; the D is unclear. The CDR3 spans 13 residues. Germline-derived CDR1 and CDR2 are SNHLY and FYNNEI. The CDR3 loop reads CASSSTTRYAQYF. In DNA, the CDR3 is TGTGCCAGCAGTAGTACCACGAGGTACGCGCAGTACTTC.

The chain links TRBV7-8 to TRBJ2-7, with 13 bases fitting TRBD2. Germline V lookup: CDR1 SGHVS, CDR2 FQNEAQ. The CDR3 has 15 amino acids. Trimming at V came to 5 bases and at J to 4 bases, leaving 5 bases not matched to a gene. DNA for the CDR3: TGTGCCAGCAGCCCAACTAGCGGGGGGGCGTACGAGCAGTACTTC. It is translated as CASSPTSGGAYEQYF.

The rearrangement joins TRBV29-1 to TRBJ2-1; a possible D gene is TRBD2 (6 bases). The CDR3 loop spans 14 amino acids. The V end lost 5 bases, the J end lost 2 bases, and 13 bases lay between the germline ends. Germline CDR1 SQVTM, CDR2 ANQGSEA. CDR3 residues: CSVRDGTPYNEQFF. The CDR3, as DNA: TGCAGCGTTAGAGACGGGACTCCCTACAATGAGCAGTTCTTC.

V usage is TRBV5-4 and J usage is TRBJ1-1; 7 nucleotides agree with TRBD1. CDR1 and CDR2 from the germline V gene are SGHNT and YYREEE (reference sequence). With V trimmed by 2 bases and J by 5 bases, 6 bases remained unmatched. The CDR3 spans 14 residues. The CDR3 region is CASSFTGVRTEAFF. The CDR3 nucleotides are TGTGCCAGCAGCTTCACAGGGGTGAGGACTGAAGCTTTCTTT.

CDR3 sequence: CASSHPDAGGATYNSPLHF. CDR3 DNA sequence: TGCGCCAGCAGTCACCCGGACGCAGGGGGCGCAACCTATAATTCACCCCTCCACTTT. The rearrangement links TRBV23-1 to TRBJ1-6; 8 bases fit TRBD1. TRBV23-1 is an ORF, and what it does is uncertain. The CDR3 consists of 19 residues. J lost 2 bases, V lost 3 bases, and 12 bases had no gene match.

This chain connects TRBV6-5 to TRBJ1-2, with D possibly matching TRBD1 (6 bases). Between the trimmed V and J ends, which lost 0 bases and 2 bases, there was a span of 13 bases. This CDR3 has 16 amino acids. The germline V gene encodes CDR1 MNHEY and CDR2 SVGAGI. The CDR3, as DNA: TGTGCCAGCAGTTACTCGAGGGCAGGGGAGAACTATGGCTACACCTTC. It yields the protein CASSYSRAGENYGYTF.

By sample fraction, this clone is medium-sized. The chain recombines TRBV6-1 with TRBJ1-3; a weak D match, TRBD1 (5 bases). Per germline, CDR1 MNHNS and CDR2 SASEGT. With 0 bases removed from V and 3 bases from J, the gap between germline ends came to 15 bases. The length of the CDR3 is 17 residues. The CDR3 loop is CASSEAYAGIGGNTIYF. Written as DNA, the CDR3 is TGTGCCAGCAGTGAAGCGTACGCAGGGATTGGTGGAAACACCATATATTTT.

The chain has TRBV19 and TRBJ1-1, with TRBD1 matching 12 bases. The germline V gene encodes CDR1 LNHDA and CDR2 SQIVND (reference sequence). CDR3 length: 16 amino acids. V lost 4 bases, J lost 3 bases, and 6 bases stayed unmatched. The CDR3 sequence: CASSTPGQGADTEAFF. The CDR3 DNA follows: TGTGCCAGTAGTACCCCGGGACAGGGGGCGGACACTGAAGCTTTCTTT.

The chain uses TRBV11-2 and TRBJ2-3, with 8 bases that match TRBD2. The germline V gene has CDR1 SGHAT and CDR2 FQNNGV. This CDR3 region has 16 residues. The V and J ends lost 1 base and 4 bases, in that order; junction bases with no gene match: 7. The CDR3 reads CASSLGISSGPDTQYF. The CDR3 DNA is TGTGCCAGCAGCTTAGGGATTTCTAGCGGGCCAGATACGCAGTATTTT.

V usage is TRBV5-6 and J usage is TRBJ1-2, with 7 bases aligning to TRBD1. The CDR3 runs to 17 residues. After removal of 3 bases from V and 1 base from J, the junction contained 12 bases not matched to a gene. Germline loops: CDR1 SGHDT, CDR2 YYEEEE. CDR3 protein: CASSSDRDRVLNYGYTF. DNA of the CDR3: TGTGCCAGCAGCTCCGACCGCGACAGGGTTCTTAACTATGGCTACACCTTC.

The chain employs TRBV4-1 and TRBJ1-5, with D perhaps TRBD1 (5 bases). V lost 0 bases, J lost 2 bases, and 11 bases lay in between. This CDR3 contains 16 residues. CDR1 is MGHRA, CDR2 YSYEKL, per germline. CDR3 sequence: CASSQESGVGNQPQHF. The CDR3 bases are TGCGCCAGCAGCCAAGAGTCGGGGGTCGGCAATCAGCCCCAGCATTTT.

The J gene is TRBJ2-3, the V gene TRBV5-1; D not certain. V shed 0 bases and J shed 2 bases, with 7 bases lying between them. Germline V gene sequence: CDR1 SGHRS, CDR2 YFSETQ. The CDR3 sequence is 14 residues long. CDR3 amino acids: CASSLADNTDTQYF. The CDR3 DNA is TGCGCCAGCAGCTTGGCCGACAACACAGATACGCAGTATTTT.

The chain is built from TRBV3-1 (or the pseudogene TRBV3-2) and TRBJ1-1; D may be TRBD1 (6 bases). Germline V gene lookup returns CDR1 LGHDT and CDR2 YNNKEL (reference sequence). The CDR3 covers 13 residues. Trimming left V 5 bases short and J 4 bases short, with 11 bases between. CDR3 coding DNA: TGTGCCAGCAGCAGGGGGTTGGGCACTGAAGCTTTCTTT. This encodes CASSRGLGTEAFF.

This clone was seen just once. The chain recombines TRBV7-2 with TRBJ2-3; D perhaps matches TRBD2 (6 bases). The CDR3 is made up of 17 amino acids. Per germline, CDR1 SGHTA and CDR2 FQGNSA. The V end was cut by 5 bases, the J end by 0 bases, with 18 bases between. The CDR3 nucleotides read TGTGCCAGCAGCCCCCGGGGGTCAGGACGTAGCACAGATACGCAGTATTTT. Its translation: CASSPRGSGRSTDTQYF.

The J gene is TRBJ1-1, the V gene TRBV6-6; D gene ambiguous. V dropped 6 bases and J dropped 0 bases, with 11 bases sitting between them. The CDR3 length is 14 residues. Germline assignment: CDR1 MNHNY and CDR2 SVGAGI (reference sequence). As DNA, the CDR3 is TGTGCCAGCAGGCCGGGAGCGATGAACACTGAAGCTTTCTTT. Its translation: CASRPGAMNTEAFF.

This clone was counted once. V usage is TRBV6-4 and J usage is TRBJ1-1; 7 bases match TRBD1. The CDR3 sequence is 15 residues long. V shed 4 bases, J shed 1 base, and the junction held 6 bases outside the gene matches. Germline V gives CDR1 MRHNA, CDR2 SNTAGT. The CDR3 region has the DNA TGTGCCAGCAGTGGCCCGACAGGGCGGAACACTGAAGCTTTCTTT. Translation: CASSGPTGRNTEAFF.

The V call is TRBV5-5, the J call TRBJ2-2; TRBD2 aligns across 7 bases. This CDR3 contains 15 residues. V dropped 3 bases and J dropped 0; count of bases not matched to a gene: 2. Germline V CDR1 and CDR2: SGHKS, YYEKEE (reference sequence). The CDR3 bases are TGTGCCAGCAGCTCGGGGGGTTCGAACACCGGGGAGCTGTTTTTT. Residues: CASSSGGSNTGELFF. Variable domain in full (rest from reference TRBV5-5 and TRBJ2-2): DAGVTQSPTHLIKTRGQQVTLRCSPISGHKSVSWYQQVLGQGPQFIFQYYEKEERGRGNFPDRFSARQFPNYSSELNVNALLLGDSALYLCASSSGGSNTGELFFGEGSRLTVL.

The genes are TRBV15 and TRBJ1-4, with D unclear. The CDR3 runs to 13 residues. V shed 3 bases and J shed 4 bases, with 6 bases lying between them. From germline, CDR1 is LNHNV and CDR2 YYDKDF (reference sequence). Here the CDR3 DNA reads TGTGCCACCAGCAGGAGCCTTAATGAAAAACTGTTTTTT. The encoded protein is CATSRSLNEKLFF.

The V gene is TRBV12-2, the J gene TRBJ2-7; TRBD2 reflects the table's D call only, with no check against the DNA. TRBV12-2 is listed as a pseudogene. The CDR3 has 15 amino acids. The CDR3 region has the DNA TGTGCAAGCCACCCGACCGGGACTAGGCCTGACGAGCAGTACTTC. Protein: CASHPTGTRPDEQYF.

This clone was picked up one time. This chain connects TRBV19 to TRBJ1-6; TRBD1 agrees at 9 bases. The V segment lost 4 bases and the J segment 6 bases; nucleotides outside the gene matches: 4. The germline CDR1 and CDR2 sequences are LNHDA and SQIVND (reference sequence). The CDR3 loop spans 15 amino acids. CDR3 in amino acids: CASSSPGQGNSPLHF. The CDR3 region has the DNA TGTGCCAGTAGTAGCCCGGGACAGGGTAATTCACCCCTCCACTTT.

This clone came up once. The V call is TRBV19, the J call TRBJ1-2; a weak D match, TRBD1 (5 bases). CDR1 and CDR2 (germline): LNHDA, SQIVND (reference sequence). This CDR3 is 13 amino acids long. Deletions cut 7 bases from V and 8 bases from J, with 17 bases between. The CDR3 DNA is TGTGCCAGTAACGGCAGGGCGGGGATAGGCTACACCTTC. It specifies CASNGRAGIGYTF.

The chain uses TRBV18 and TRBJ2-1; no clear D gene. Germline lookup yields CDR1 KGHSH and CDR2 LQKENI. V was clipped by 3 bases and J by 4 bases, with 10 bases between them. There are 14 residues in the CDR3. In DNA form, the CDR3 reads TGTGCCAGCTCACCTGGCAAAATGTACAATGAGCAGTTCTTC. This codes for CASSPGKMYNEQFF.

This clone was counted at least ten times. This chain joins TRBV7-2 and TRBJ2-3; 8 bases fit TRBD1. Looked up from germline, CDR1 is SGHTA and CDR2 is FQGNSA. The CDR3 extends over 17 amino acids. Unmatched junction bases numbered 12, after V lost 7 bases and J lost 0 bases. The chain's CDR3 is CASNPGTGYSSTDTQYF. The CDR3 DNA follows: TGTGCCAGCAACCCCGGGACAGGCTACTCGAGCACAGATACGCAGTATTTT.

The rearrangement joins TRBV15 to TRBJ2-7; TRBD2 matches at 9 bases. V lost 0 bases to trimming and J lost 4 bases; unmatched junction nucleotides: 1. This CDR3 spans 14 amino acids. Germline CDR1 is LNHNV and CDR2 is YYDKDF (reference sequence). DNA for the CDR3: TGTGCCACCAGCAGAGATGCGGGGGGGTACGAGCAGTACTTC. The encoded protein is CATSRDAGGYEQYF.

Only a few counts were recorded for this clone. The chain uses TRBV6-5 and TRBJ2-1, with 7 nucleotides matching TRBD2. Trimming took 0 bases from V and 3 from J; bases not matched to a gene: 5. Per germline, CDR1 MNHEY and CDR2 SVGAGI. The CDR3 spans 16 residues. CDR3 in amino acids: CASSYSIGLGYNEQFF. DNA of the CDR3: TGTGCCAGCAGTTACTCGATAGGACTAGGCTACAATGAGCAGTTCTTC.

The chain carries TRBV18 and TRBJ2-2; D ambiguous. CDR1 and CDR2 (germline): KGHSH, LQKENI. CDR3 length: 13 amino acids. Between the trimmed V and J ends, which lost 3 bases and 2 bases, there was a span of 4 bases. CDR3 residues: CASSPLNTGELFF. CDR3 coding DNA: TGTGCCAGCTCACCGCTAAACACCGGGGAGCTGTTTTTT.

The rearrangement uses TRBV18 and TRBJ1-5, with 9 bases matching TRBD1. The germline V gene encodes CDR1 KGHSH and CDR2 LQKENI. After removal of 2 bases from V and 3 bases from J, the junction contained 2 bases not matched to a gene. CDR3 length: 15 residues. In DNA form, the CDR3 reads TGTGCCAGCTCACCAAGACAGGGGGACAATCAGCCCCAGCATTTT. It is translated as CASSPRQGDNQPQHF. Full variable domain (missing parts from reference TRBV18 and TRBJ1-5): NAGVMQNPRHLVRRRGQEARLRCSPMKGHSHVYWYRQLPEEGLKFMVYLQKENIIDESGMPKERFSAEFPKEGPSILRIQQVVRGDSAAYFCASSPRQGDNQPQHFGDGTRLSIL.